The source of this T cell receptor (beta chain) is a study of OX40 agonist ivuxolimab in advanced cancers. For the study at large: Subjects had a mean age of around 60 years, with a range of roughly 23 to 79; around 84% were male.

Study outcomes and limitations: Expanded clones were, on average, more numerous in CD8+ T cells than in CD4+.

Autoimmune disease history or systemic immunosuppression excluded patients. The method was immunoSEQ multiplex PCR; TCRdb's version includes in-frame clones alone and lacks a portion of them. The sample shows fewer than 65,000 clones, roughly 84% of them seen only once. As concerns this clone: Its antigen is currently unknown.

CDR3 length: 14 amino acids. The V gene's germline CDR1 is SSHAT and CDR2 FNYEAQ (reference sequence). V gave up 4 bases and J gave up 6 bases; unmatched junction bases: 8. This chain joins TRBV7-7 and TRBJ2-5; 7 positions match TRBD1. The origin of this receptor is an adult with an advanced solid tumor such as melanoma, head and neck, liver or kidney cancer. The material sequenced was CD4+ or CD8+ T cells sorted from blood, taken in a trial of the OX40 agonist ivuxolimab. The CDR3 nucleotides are TGTGCCAGCAGCTCCCAAGGGGGCGTTAAGACCCAGTACTTC. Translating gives CASSSQGGVKTQYF.